This is a list of T cell receptor beta chains from one sample in a study of cytomegalovirus exposure and HLA in healthy donors. TCRdb's table, derived via immunoSEQ multiplex PCR, lists solely in-frame clones and lacks some. The table lists approximately 180,000 clones, around 80% of them singletons. What was sequenced was PBMCs. All receptors come from a man aged 18 to 30 in good health and CMV-seronegative. CDR3s leave out the opening cysteine and the closing phenylalanine or tryptophan.

v_call cdr3_aa
TRBV5-1 ASSLGTGVYEQY
TRBV4-3 ASSQEGSGTGPREQF
TRBV6-1 ASSQDRGRTEAF
TRBV6-1 ASSEPTGFVGDSNQPQH
TRBV27 ASSRFGTYIEQF
TRBV6-6 ASSYSEQVPDEQY
TRBV29-1 SVALAGDSYEQY
TRBV6-1 ASSFRGNQPQH
TRBV18 ASSPPGWGGRGSEQY
TRBV11-2 ASSLGTGGYPGANVLT
TRBV18 ASSPNRANTEAF
TRBV12-5 ASGFSTEETQY
TRBV9 ASRRTSGTHNEQF
TRBV4-3 ASSRYGGSSSYEQY
TRBV21-1 ASSKGVTGGMQSEQY
TRBV14 ASSGTRNTEAF
TRBV11-2 ASRGGGRGRSSYEQY
TRBV11-1 ASSRLLTIGGAGQPQH